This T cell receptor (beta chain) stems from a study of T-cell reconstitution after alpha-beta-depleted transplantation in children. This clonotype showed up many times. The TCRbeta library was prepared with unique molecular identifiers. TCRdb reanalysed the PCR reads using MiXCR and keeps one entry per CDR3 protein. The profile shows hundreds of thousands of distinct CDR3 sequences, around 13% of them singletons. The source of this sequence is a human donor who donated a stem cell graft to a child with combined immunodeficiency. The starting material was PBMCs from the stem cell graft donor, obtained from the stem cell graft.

Written as DNA, the CDR3 is TGCGCCAGCAGGGGACCGGGACAAGTCACAGATACGCAGTATTTT. This gives the protein CASRGPGQVTDTQYF. The chain is built from TRBV5-1 and TRBJ2-3, with D tentatively TRBD1 (6 bases). Looked up from germline, CDR1 is SGHRS and CDR2 is YFSETQ. The germline V and J ends were trimmed by 5 bases and 2 bases, with 15 bases remaining between them. The CDR3 is 15 residues long. The full variable domain, in which reference TRBV5-1 and TRBJ2-3 provide the parts outside the CDR3, is KAGVTQTPRYLIKTRGQQVTLSCSPISGHRSVSWYQQTPGQGLQFLFEYFSETQRNKGNFPGRFSGRQFSNSRSEMNVSTLELGDSALYLCASRGPGQVTDTQYFGPGTRLTVL.